Here is one TCR beta chain with its context. Antigen specificity is unknown. With 7 bases removed from V and 3 bases from J, the gap between germline ends came to 7 bases. This CDR3 contains 12 residues. Germline lookup yields CDR1 LGHNT and CDR2 FRNRAP. Using RNA transcripts as the source, TCR beta CDR3 regions were amplified. RT-PCR in the first round (using the HTBI primer set) targeted the TCR CDR3. Each CDR3 protein gets one entry after TCRdb re-called the multiplex PCR reads with MiXCR. The sample lists about 410,000 distinct CDR3 sequences; roughly 14% were seen once. This specimen comes from a study of T cells in Graves' hyperthyroidism and ophthalmopathy. Study findings and constraints: Through a model of 13 V-J features, ophthalmopathy was separated from stable hyperthyroidism.

The rearrangement joins TRBV12-5 to TRBJ1-5; D uncertain. Sequencing was performed on blood. The source is a man younger than 35 with Graves' ophthalmopathy. CDR3 DNA sequence: TGTGCTAGTGCCTCCCCCAATCAGCCCCAGCATTTT. This gives the protein CASASPNQPQHF.